This T cell receptor beta chain was captured by sequencing in a study of shared clonotypes between healthy human individuals. Findings and limits, study-wide: Blood was the only sampled material, and tissue repertoires likely differ. Despite large depth, sorted-subset datasets appeared incompletely sequenced.

Positively selected for CCR7, the CD45RO-negative cells used as naive CD8 cells excluded terminally differentiated effector memory CD45RA+ cells. Each sorted subset replicate got 200 ng genomic DNA, 30,000 or so genomes. The method was immunoSEQ multiplex PCR; TCRdb's version includes in-frame clones alone and lacks a portion of them. The sample contains some 740,000 clones, 80% to 95% of which appear only once. This CDR3 has 12 residues. The germline V and J ends were trimmed by 4 bases and 7 bases, with 13 bases remaining between them. Germline-derived CDR1 and CDR2 are SQVTM and ANQGSEA. With regard to this clone: What it recognizes is unknown.

The sequence was collected from a man aged 25 to 40 in good health. The rearrangement joins TRBV29-1 to TRBJ1-1; D not certain. Sequenced input: naive CD8+ T cells sorted from blood. The CDR3 loop is CSVAGVGYEAFF. Written as DNA, the CDR3 is TGCAGCGTTGCGGGAGTGGGATATGAAGCTTTCTTT.